This T cell receptor (beta chain) derives from a study of cytomegalovirus exposure and HLA in healthy donors listed by TCRdb under 2017. Background for the entire study: An earlier analysis of roughly 500 of the donors reported 276 Gb of sequence data and around 110 million unique TCR beta sequences obtained from about 170 million T cells. The study was designed to test whether signatures of past pathogen exposure could be identified by cataloging public T cell receptors. Around 320 gigabases of sequencing data and approximately 84 million unique TCR sequences were included in an early release covering around 600 HLA-typed donors. A later genetic analysis took genome-wide SNP genotypes for 398 of the 666 donors and used that subset as a discovery cohort. The study used immunosequencing to profile the T cell repertoires of more than 650 subjects and linked those repertoires to cytomegalovirus serostatus. Among about 400 genotyped donors of the cohort, an average of approximately 240,000 unique TCR beta nucleotide sequences was sequenced per donor, of which about 18% were non-productive. Alongside the repertoire data, information on donor age, sex, ethnicity and CMV serostatus was compiled. High-throughput TCR immunosequencing, statistical association of individual TCRs with disease status, and machine learning were combined to predict cytomegalovirus infection status. Roughly 5 DR-DQ haplotypes were handled as single units for association and clustering, since linkage in the cohort was strong. The number of donors typed differed by locus, with 629-630 for A, B, C, DRB1 and DQB1, 522 for DQA1, 606 for DPA1, and 472 for DPB1. The genetic ancestry cluster associated with self-reported Caucasian donors included 81% of the 398 genotyped donors. Every repertoire in the discovery cohort had been generated on one and the same sequencing platform. Class I and class II HLA loci were covered by the typing at four-digit resolution. Rather than using new phenotypic data, the later analysis identified candidate immune exposures from TCR beta sequences and from how often those sequences occurred across donors. In an earlier analysis of about 590 of the donors, high-throughput TCR beta sequencing was used to judge whether each TCR beta V gene segment behaved as functional or pseudogenic. A later analysis re-examined previously published TCR beta repertoires from just over 650 donors and added high-resolution HLA genotyping to investigate patterns of TCR occurrence. A separate validation cohort of more than 100 different subjects was used in addition to the approximately 700-subject first cohort. Findings and caveats that apply to the study as a whole: Immune exposure information for the cohort was limited to CMV serostatus. A few of the identified cytomegalovirus-associated TCR beta chains were confirmed in vitro to be specific for cytomegalovirus antigens. A further reported finding was that TCR beta sequences accurately predicted the HLA-A and HLA-B alleles for most subjects in the first cohort. This cohort had only TCR beta chains sequenced, and the lack of alpha or paired-chain data limited which features could be detected. It was suggested by the authors that the approach could potentially be generalized to other disease states and immunological phenotypes. In a later analysis, most CMV-associated TCR beta chains were found to appear HLA-restricted, with HLA associations seemingly driven largely by CMV exposure. An earlier analysis of approximately 590 of the donors showed that most TCR beta V segments appeared in productive rearrangements either about 90% or about 30% of the time, which broadly matched IMGT annotations. In a later analysis, HLA-associated TCR beta chains showed more clonal expansion and lower generation probabilities than non-associated chains that were equally common. In a later genetic analysis, fewer N-insertions in productive TCRs were reported among donors in an Asian-associated ancestry cluster than the roughly 710-donor mean. The sequencing pipeline was judged likely to have produced a cluster of highly shared sequence variants as a technical artifact. Some IMGT-functional V segments, including TRBV6-2 and TRBV6-3, could not be told apart with the 87-base-pair reads, so those segments were excluded. The classifier was reported to diagnose cytomegalovirus status with high specificity and sensitivity in both the original and validation cohorts. According to a later analysis, TCR association rates differed among HLA loci, with DRB1 alleles showing the most associated TCRs and HLA-C alleles showing the fewest. The study listed 150 to 200 TCR beta chains as associated with cytomegalovirus. Linkage disequilibrium might explain the correlated functional status among segregating V segments, but an unknown experimental factor could not be ruled out. Because counts were too low, seventeen rarely observed V segments, including chromosome 9 orphons, were excluded from the earlier analysis of several hundred of the donors. Because HLA typing was unavailable for some donors at each locus, only the typed subset was used in association tests. In a later analysis, some 18,000 TCR beta sequences were associated with specific HLA alleles at a false discovery rate of 0.05. Presence/absence analyses assumed roughly uniform sequencing depth across donors, an assumption that may not hold. When HLA alleles, especially DR and DQ, strongly co-occurred, TCR associations were difficult to assign to individual alleles. A later genetic analysis associated a missense DCLRE1C variant with V-gene and J-gene trimming of TCR beta chains, and an independent cohort replicated the association. While some public TCRs were present in many individuals, most TCR sequences turned up only very rarely across donors. According to a later analysis, parvovirus B19, influenza, CMV and Epstein-Barr virus appeared linked to several top co-occurrence clusters.

With respect to this clone: The antigen this receptor binds is unknown.

The cohort was made up of 500 to 800 healthy bone marrow donors. At the time of sampling, all cohort members were nominally healthy, though unrecorded immune exposures were likely present. The donor was CMV seropositive and belonged to the group of 250 to 350 seropositive cohort members. Every donor gave a peripheral blood sample, and the peripheral blood mononuclear cells from that sample were used for TCR beta sequencing. Genomic DNA extraction from the blood cell samples was performed with the Qiagen DNeasy Blood Extraction Kit. Libraries were made using the immunoSEQ multiplex PCR assay. For the multiplex PCR, a mixture combining 60 forward primers for TCR Vbeta segments and 13 reverse primers for TCR Jbeta segments was used. A multiplex PCR assay on genomic DNA amplified the CDR3 region of rearranged TCR beta genes. On the Illumina HiSeq System, the amplified TCR beta libraries were sequenced as 87-base-pair reads. The authors' analysis ran thus. A later analysis counted approximately 76 million unique TCR beta chains across the 666 repertoires, and roughly 11 million of these chains were shared by at least two donors. A nearest-neighbor algorithm error-corrected the raw reads and collapsed the reads into unique sequences, merging closely related sequences to remove PCR and sequencing errors. Alignment of CDR3 sequences to IMGT reference sequences was used to assign V, D and J gene segments. Each retained sequence needed at least a six-nucleotide match to both a V gene segment and a J gene segment. Rearrangements were called productive when the CDR3 lacked stop codons and stayed in frame with V and J; all others were non-productive. CDR3 was defined according to IMGT convention as the region running from the second conserved V-encoded cysteine to the conserved J-encoded phenylalanine. Sequences without an unambiguous match to a single V gene segment were excluded from the earlier analysis of a few hundred of the donors. In an earlier analysis of around 590 of the donors, a V segment was called functional when productive rearrangements were above 56.7%, and segregating when the standard deviation between donors exceeded 5%. To diagnose cytomegalovirus status from the catalog of TCR beta chain sequences, a statistical classification framework was built. In a later analysis, V and J genes were assigned by comparing TCR nucleotide sequences against IMGT/GENE-DB human TR gene sequences. A later analysis assigned CDR3 sequences and most-parsimonious VDJ recombination scenarios with the TCRdist pipeline. In a later analysis, each TCR beta chain was defined by its CDR3 amino acid sequence together with its V-gene family, and reads lacking a unique V-gene family were excluded. In a later analysis, 450 to 600 highly shared, low-generation-probability nucleotide sequences were removed to address suspected cross-contamination and a sequencing artifact. In a later analysis, a clonal expansion index for each public chain was calculated from normalized within-repertoire ranks of inferred template counts. In a later analysis, generation probabilities were computed using a VDJ recombination model fitted to out-of-frame rearrangements, and the results were checked against IGoR. In a later analysis, TCR-TCR, TCR-HLA and TCR-CMV co-occurrence was scored with hypergeometric tests, and a repertoire-size bias correction was applied to TCR pairs. To estimate false discovery rates, a later analysis permuted the HLA or CMV assignments 20 times. A later analysis grouped co-occurring TCRs with DBSCAN, adding TCRdist sequence similarity when clustering within HLA-allele-positive subsets. Repertoires with fewer than 30,000 or more than 120,000 public chains were left out of co-occurrence clustering, as were about five repertoires with anomalous nucleotide sharing. The immuneACCESS repertoire file appears here via TCRdb, limited to in-frame rearrangements. These files lack a portion of the clones; in checked studies, under half of the deficit traces to unresolved V genes, and the cause of the others is not known. V and J calls and clone size are copied from that table; D and trimming were computed from the DNA. This specimen's table enumerates under 200,000 clones. The ten largest make up 0.65% to 0.9% of the sample.

The germline V gene supplies CDR1 SGHRS and CDR2 YFSETQ. V is reduced by 0 bases and J by 3 bases, leaving a spacing of 7 bases between them. There are 14 amino acids in the CDR3, from cysteine to phenylalanine inclusive. Only CDR3 DNA is held: 42 bases, read in frame from base 1. Sequencing input: PBMCs. This sequence was found in a woman younger than 30 in good health and CMV-seropositive. In this chain, TRBV5-1 is recombined with TRBJ1-5; confidence is insufficient to name the D gene. Here is the DNA: TGCGCCAGCAGCTTGGACGGTAACAATCAGCCCCAGCATTTT. It translates as CASSLDGNNQPQHF.